This T cell receptor (beta chain) emerged from a study of cytomegalovirus exposure and HLA in healthy donors. Across the whole study: Findings of an earlier analysis included 90 million to 120 million unique TCR beta sequences from 170 million or so T cells.

This PCR relied on a set of 60 Vbeta primers and 13 Jbeta primers. The method was immunoSEQ multiplex PCR; TCRdb's version includes in-frame clones alone and lacks a portion of them. The repertoire has 150,000 to 170,000 clones, roughly 77% of them found once; the top ten carry approximately 7.7%. Notes on this clone: Antigen unknown.

Findings and limits, study-wide: Only CMV serostatus was available as immune exposure information.

V lost 6 bases, J lost 5 bases, and 22 bases lay in between. This CDR3 contains 16 residues. Per the germline V gene, CDR1 is MDHEN and CDR2 is SYDVKM. The specimen was PBMCs. This receptor was obtained from a man in his thirties or forties in good health and CMV-seropositive. The chain has TRBV28 and TRBJ1-1; perhaps TRBD1 as D (6 bases). In DNA form, the CDR3 reads TGTGCCAGCAGCCCCCTCGGGGGGCGCCGGGGGACTGAAGCTTTCTTT. Protein: CASSPLGGRRGTEAFF.